The text below deals with one TCR beta chain. The antigen is undetermined. The data were taken from a study of identifying expanded T cells in peripheral blood. Overall study findings and caveats: Technical replicates showed around 1.1 changed clones; two weeks 15 to 20; four weeks 19. Two-week clone count variance significantly increased as total template count grew.

Healthy donors had no documented immune events, such as infections, while sampled. Germline V lookup: CDR1 SGDLS, CDR2 YYNGEE. This CDR3 has 12 residues. V was pared by 3 bases and J by 7 bases, with 3 bases of the junction left unmatched. Repertoires were generated with immunoSEQ multiplex PCR, while TCRdb's copy carries only in-frame clones and drops some. The sample has about 52,000 clones, 65% to 90% seen once; the top ten hold 11% to 15%. The TCR originated in a person between 18 and 70 years old in good health. The sequencing input was blood. V is TRBV9 and J is TRBJ1-2, with 7 bases identical to TRBD1. The chain's CDR3 is CASSEGTAGYTF. The DNA for the CDR3 is TGTGCCAGCAGCGAGGGGACAGCTGGCTACACCTTC.